Listed here is a single T cell receptor beta chain. What antigen it recognizes has not been identified. Base qualities are not provided; no much larger clone lies one nucleotide away. The method was 5' RACE. Sequencing relied on an Illumina HiSeq 2500. The second PCR ran for roughly 7 to 11 cycles and used a J-beta primer mix along with a sample-barcoded 5' primer. A template-switch 5' adaptor carrying 12 random nucleotides introduced a unique molecular identifier onto each TCR beta cDNA molecule. Each sample yielded at least 2.5 million CDR3-containing paired-end reads. First-strand cDNA synthesis was performed from all RNA using the Mint cDNA synthesis kit, with priming by a TRBC-specific oligonucleotide. After uracil-DNA glycosylase treatment, a first 18-cycle PCR used universal primers M1SS and BC2_uni_R on all cDNA. As for how the authors treated the data: Normalization of each sample was performed by random selection of 1 million high-quality reads, each carrying a distinct molecular identifier. Instead of being binned into consensus sequences, reads with shared molecular identifiers were discarded. MiTCR, set to a Q25 quality threshold and the strictest error-elimination algorithm, was used for CDR3 identification, clonotype clustering and error correction. A nonparametric unseen species model using Euler transformation provided a lower-bound estimate of total TCR beta diversity. TCRdb reprocessed the public reads (quality trimming at Q25 with fastp, clone calling with MiXCR) and kept in-frame beta chains. Records with the same CDR3 protein are collapsed into one entry carrying the most frequent genes and DNA. Here the V and J calls rest on TCRdb's processing, not on the authors' analysis. The table for this sample lists about 1 million distinct CDR3 sequences; 35% to 55% of them were counted only once. The ten largest clones represent approximately 20% of the sample.

Systemically healthy Caucasian individuals from Russia, approximately 39 in total and aged roughly 6 to 100 years, were included as donors. Each donor gave about 9.7 milliliters of peripheral blood, drawn into EDTA-treated Vacutainer tubes. Ficoll-Paque density-gradient centrifugation was used to isolate PBMCs, with at least 6.5 million per sample. Trizol reagent was used to extract total RNA from the PBMCs, yielding at least 5.5 micrograms per sample. The percentages of naive CD45RAhigh/CD27high T cells were determined by flow cytometry on a PBMC aliquot from every donor. Taken from cysteine to phenylalanine, the CDR3 has 16 residues. Of the read, only the CDR3 DNA is kept; its 48 bases are in frame from base 1. V and J are trimmed by 1 base and 1 base, and the gene matches miss 5 bases of the junction. This specimen belongs to a study of blood T cells in healthy people across ages (dated by TCRdb to 2013 to 2016). A note on the overall study: In model experiments, roughly one uniquely barcoded TCR beta cDNA molecule per two T cells was captured by template switching. Using deep sequencing normalized with unique cDNA molecular identifiers, the study measured how TCR beta repertoire diversity changes with age. Donors were grouped into four age groups: young (average approximately 15 years), middle-aged (around 39), aged (around 60) and long-lived (approximately 78). To avoid experimental bias, donors of different ages were randomly spread across the sequencing lanes. For two donors (one aged 18 to 30 and one aged 80 or older), the study analyzed two additional independent replicas of 1 million unique cDNA reads from the same blood draw.

Paper-wide results and their limitations: Bulk unsorted PBMC profiling prevented conclusive comparison of naive and antigen-experienced compartments. A strong correlation was found between observed TCR beta diversity and the percentage of naive T cells measured by flow cytometry. Total diversity estimates from one million sequenced T cells were considered lower bounds and underestimates. Because donor CMV infection status was unknown, age-related changes in expanded clonotypes were potentially confounded. Compared with the aged group, the long-lived group had more naive CD4+ T cells, fewer expanded clones and increased TCR diversity, suggesting age selection. Observed TCR beta diversity per million T cells fell roughly linearly with age, and a significant reduction was already apparent by age roughly 40.

The sequence derives from a woman aged 55-69 years in good health. The sample comprised blood. The chain uses TRBV12-3 or TRBV12-4 and TRBJ2-3; 7 bases in between match TRBD2. The DNA sequence reads TGTGCCAGCAGTTTAGGGGCTAGCGGCCGCACAGATACGCAGTATTTT. Protein translation: CASSLGASGRTDTQYF.